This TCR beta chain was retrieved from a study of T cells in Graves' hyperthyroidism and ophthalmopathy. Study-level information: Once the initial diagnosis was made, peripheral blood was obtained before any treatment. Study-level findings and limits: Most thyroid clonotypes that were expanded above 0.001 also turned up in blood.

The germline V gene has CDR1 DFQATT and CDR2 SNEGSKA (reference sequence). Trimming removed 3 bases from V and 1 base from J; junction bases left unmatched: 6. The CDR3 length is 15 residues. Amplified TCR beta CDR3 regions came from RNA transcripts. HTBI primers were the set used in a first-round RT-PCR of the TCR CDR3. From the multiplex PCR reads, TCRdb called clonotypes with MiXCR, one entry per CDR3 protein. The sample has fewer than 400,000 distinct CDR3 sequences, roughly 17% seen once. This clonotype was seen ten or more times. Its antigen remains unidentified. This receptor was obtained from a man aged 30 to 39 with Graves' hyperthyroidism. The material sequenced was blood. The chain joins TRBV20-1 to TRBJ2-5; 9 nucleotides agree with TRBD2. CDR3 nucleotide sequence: TGCAGTGCTAGCCGCCCGGGACTAGCCCAAGAGACCCAGTACTTC. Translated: CSASRPGLAQETQYF.